These T cell receptor beta chains were read from a single sample in a study of blood T cell repertoires in COVID-19. Profiled with immunoSEQ multiplex PCR; TCRdb holds only in-frame clones, not every one. The sample gives under 350,000 clones, around 85% of which show up once; roughly 4.2% is in the top ten. The sequenced material came from PBMCs or T cells enriched from blood (not recorded which). The receptors shown here come from a woman aged 40 to 50 with acute COVID-19. Each CDR3 is given with its conserved first and last residue. Fields, in order: J gene, clone size, V gene, D gene, CDR3 DNA, CDR3 protein. The D gene is left open where the match is weak. Clone size is shown for a subset of rows, as once, few, many or a class of expanded clone.

J: TRBJ2-5
size: NA
V: TRBV27
D: TRBD2
DNA: TGTGCCAGCACCTTCTATGGACTAGCGGTAAGCCAAGAGACCCAGTACTTC
CDR3: CASTFYGLAVSQETQYF

J: TRBJ2-5
size: NA
V: TRBV2
D: TRBD1
DNA: TGTGCCAGCAGGTCGACAGGGTACCAAGAGACCCAGTACTTC
CDR3: CASRSTGYQETQYF

J: TRBJ2-2
size: NA
V: TRBV7-2
D: NA
DNA: TGTGCCAGCAGCTGGGGCGGGACGAACACCGGGGAGCTGTTTTTT
CDR3: CASSWGGTNTGELFF

J: TRBJ1-4
size: NA
V: TRBV18
D: NA
DNA: TGTGCCAGCTCACCACCGAAAGGGCCTGGGGCTCATAATGAAAAACTGTTTTTT
CDR3: CASSPPKGPGAHNEKLFF

J: TRBJ2-7
size: NA
V: TRBV28
D: NA
DNA: TGTGCCAGCAGCTCCCGACGGGGCGAGCAGTACTTC
CDR3: CASSSRRGEQYF

J: TRBJ2-5
size: NA
V: TRBV6-2/TRBV6-3
D: TRBD2
DNA: TGTGCCAGCAGTTACCAGCGGGGGGTTGGAGAGACCCAGTACTTC
CDR3: CASSYQRGVGETQYF

J: TRBJ1-4
size: few
V: TRBV25-1
D: NA
DNA: TGTGCCAGCAGTAACAGCTGGGAAAAACTGTTTTTT
CDR3: CASSNSWEKLFF

J: TRBJ1-5
size: NA
V: TRBV19
D: TRBD1
DNA: TGTGCCAGTAGTACTACAGGGGGCGGGCAGCCCCAGCATTTT
CDR3: CASSTTGGGQPQHF

J: TRBJ2-3
size: NA
V: TRBV6-6
D: TRBD2
DNA: TGTGCCAGCAGTTACTCGGCGGGAGGAAGCACAGATACGCAGTATTTT
CDR3: CASSYSAGGSTDTQYF

J: TRBJ1-2
size: NA
V: TRBV7-2
D: TRBD1
DNA: TGTGCCAGCAGCATGGGACAGCGATATGGCTACACCTTC
CDR3: CASSMGQRYGYTF

J: TRBJ2-1
size: NA
V: TRBV2
D: NA
DNA: TGTGCCAGCAGTGTTGGGCGTGGGTACAATGAGCAGTTCTTC
CDR3: CASSVGRGYNEQFF

J: TRBJ2-1
size: NA
V: TRBV5-4
D: TRBD1
DNA: TGTGCCAGCAGCGAATACAGGGGCGCAGGCGATGAGCAGTTCTTC
CDR3: CASSEYRGAGDEQFF

J: TRBJ1-6
size: NA
V: TRBV2
D: NA
DNA: TGTGCCAGCAGCGCGACAGCCACCCCGTATAATTCACCCCTCCACTTT
CDR3: CASSATATPYNSPLHF

J: TRBJ2-7
size: NA
V: TRBV18
D: NA
DNA: TGTGCCAGCTCCCCTGGGAGCTACGAGCAGTACTTC
CDR3: CASSPGSYEQYF

J: TRBJ2-1
size: few
V: TRBV3-1/TRBV3-2
D: TRBD2
DNA: TGTGCCAGCAGTTTAGCGGGAGGACGCAATGAGCAGTTCTTC
CDR3: CASSLAGGRNEQFF

J: TRBJ2-2
size: few
V: TRBV19
D: TRBD2
DNA: TGTGCCAGTAGTACTACTAGCGGGATTAATACCGGGGAGCTGTTTTTT
CDR3: CASSTTSGINTGELFF

J: TRBJ1-6
size: once
V: TRBV7-2
D: TRBD1
DNA: TGTGCCAGCAGCTTAGTAGGGACAGGGGGTAATTCGGCCCTCCACTTT
CDR3: CASSLVGTGGNSALHF

J: TRBJ1-6
size: NA
V: TRBV19
D: TRBD1
DNA: TGTGCCAGCCGGACAGGGGAGTATAATTCACCCCTCCACTTT
CDR3: CASRTGEYNSPLHF

J: TRBJ2-5
size: NA
V: TRBV3-1/TRBV3-2
D: TRBD1
DNA: TGTGCCAGCATCCCTATGGGGCGACAGGGGCCAGAAGAGACCCAGTACTTC
CDR3: CASIPMGRQGPEETQYF

J: TRBJ1-2
size: NA
V: TRBV28
D: NA
DNA: TGTGCCAGCAGTTTAGGTATGCATCCAACGGATGGCTACACCTTC
CDR3: CASSLGMHPTDGYTF

J: TRBJ1-5
size: NA
V: TRBV19
D: NA
DNA: TGTTACTCCCGAACTGGGCTGACAGGTGCTACGGTCAATCAGCCCCAGCATTTT
CDR3: CYSRTGLTGATVNQPQHF

J: TRBJ2-1
size: NA
V: TRBV11-2
D: TRBD2
DNA: TGTTCCAGCGGGGGGGCCTATGAGCAGTTCTTC
CDR3: CSSGGAYEQFF

J: TRBJ2-7
size: NA
V: TRBV27
D: TRBD1
DNA: TGTGCCAGTTGGGACAGAACCTACGAGCAGTACTTC
CDR3: CASWDRTYEQYF

J: TRBJ1-2
size: once
V: TRBV4-2
D: NA
DNA: TGTGCCAGCAGCCCGGGAGGGGGTCGCGGCTACACCTTC
CDR3: CASSPGGGRGYTF

J: TRBJ1-2
size: NA
V: TRBV5-6
D: NA
DNA: TGTGCCAGCAGCTTTTTTGGATTCGGGTCCGGGGGCTACACCTTC
CDR3: CASSFFGFGSGGYTF

J: TRBJ1-5
size: NA
V: TRBV28
D: TRBD1
DNA: TGTGCCAGCAGTTTATTCACAGGGGGTCAGCCCCAGCATTTT
CDR3: CASSLFTGGQPQHF

J: TRBJ1-5
size: NA
V: TRBV19
D: TRBD1
DNA: TGTGCCAGTACCTACCGCCGGGGACAGGGCGATCAGCCCCAGCATTTT
CDR3: CASTYRRGQGDQPQHF

J: TRBJ2-1
size: NA
V: TRBV7-9
D: TRBD2
DNA: TGTGCCAGCAGCTTAGGGACCCTAGCGGGAGCGTACAATGAGCAGTTCTTC
CDR3: CASSLGTLAGAYNEQFF

J: TRBJ2-2
size: NA
V: TRBV27
D: NA
DNA: TGTGCCAGCACGCTGGACATATCGAACACCGGGGAGCTGTTTTTT
CDR3: CASTLDISNTGELFF

J: TRBJ1-2
size: NA
V: TRBV5-1
D: NA
DNA: TGCGCCAGCAGCCCAACGCCCGGGACAAGCTATGGCTACACCTTC
CDR3: CASSPTPGTSYGYTF

J: TRBJ2-7
size: few
V: TRBV5-8
D: TRBD1
DNA: TGTGCCAGCAGCTTGATGACAGGGACCATCTCCTACGAGCAGTACTTC
CDR3: CASSLMTGTISYEQYF

J: TRBJ1-6
size: NA
V: TRBV5-1
D: TRBD1
DNA: TGCGCCAGCAGTGGAGGGGGCGATGGAGCCCTCCACTTT
CDR3: CASSGGGDGALHF

J: TRBJ1-2
size: NA
V: TRBV28
D: NA
DNA: TGTGCCAGCAGTTTTTTCGCAGGGCTTAATGGCTACACCTTC
CDR3: CASSFFAGLNGYTF

J: TRBJ1-6
size: NA
V: TRBV12-3/TRBV12-4
D: NA
DNA: TGTGCCAGCAGTTTACAGGGAAATTCACCCCTCCACTTT
CDR3: CASSLQGNSPLHF

J: TRBJ1-1
size: NA
V: TRBV5-6
D: NA
DNA: TGTGCCAGCAGCTTGGGATGGGACAAATTTAACACTGAAGCTTTCTTT
CDR3: CASSLGWDKFNTEAFF

J: TRBJ1-2
size: NA
V: TRBV4-2
D: NA
DNA: TGTGCCAGCAGCCAGGCAGGGGACTATGGCTACACCTTC
CDR3: CASSQAGDYGYTF

J: TRBJ2-1
size: NA
V: TRBV7-9
D: TRBD2
DNA: TGTGCCAGCACCCCTCGGGGGGTCCCCTTAGATCTACAATTGGAGGAGCAGTTCTTC
CDR3: CASTPRGVPLDLQLEEQFF

J: TRBJ1-2
size: NA
V: TRBV7-2
D: TRBD1
DNA: TGTGCCAGCAGCCAAATAGACAGGGAGCTCTATGGCTACACCTTC
CDR3: CASSQIDRELYGYTF

J: TRBJ2-5
size: once
V: TRBV15
D: TRBD1
DNA: TGTGCCACCAGCAGACCCACAGGGGCCGAGACCCAGTACTTC
CDR3: CATSRPTGAETQYF

J: TRBJ2-7
size: NA
V: TRBV4-3
D: NA
DNA: TGCGCCAGCAGCCAAGACGGAGGGACTGACTACGAGCAGTACTTC
CDR3: CASSQDGGTDYEQYF

J: TRBJ1-2
size: NA
V: TRBV5-4
D: TRBD1
DNA: TGTGCCAGCAGCTCTTTTGGACAGGGGAACTATGGCTACACCTTC
CDR3: CASSSFGQGNYGYTF